One T cell receptor (beta chain) is described in this entry. As yet, its antigen is unknown. TCRdb's copy holds only in-frame clones and misses some; the assay was immunoSEQ multiplex PCR. The table lists 40,000 to 45,000 clones, about two thirds of them singletons. Time point in this sample: cycle 4 day 1 (C4D1), after less than 7 weeks of nivolumab. After autologous stem cell transplantation all patients relapsed, and prior brentuximab vedotin exposure differed between cohorts. V gave up 3 bases and J gave up 5 bases; unmatched junction bases: 7. The CDR3 covers 15 residues. The germline gives CDR1 LNHDA, CDR2 SQIVND (reference sequence). The data are from a study of PD-1 blockade in classical Hodgkin lymphoma. Study conclusions and caveats: CD4+ TCR diversity, unlike CD8+, rose significantly by C4D1. Patients with a complete response exhibited baseline diversity comparable to newly diagnosed patients. Relative to healthy donors, newly diagnosed patients reportedly had lower baseline TCR diversity, which was reported as lower still in relapsed/refractory patients.

J is TRBJ1-1 and V is TRBV19; TRBD1 aligns across 9 bases. The TCR sequence derives from a human donor with classical Hodgkin lymphoma. Specimen: peripheral blood mononuclear cells (PBMCs), collected before the fourth cycle of nivolumab. The CDR3 here is CASSIAGTGKTEAFF. The CDR3 DNA sequence: TGTGCCAGTAGTATTGCCGGGACAGGGAAAACTGAAGCTTTCTTT.